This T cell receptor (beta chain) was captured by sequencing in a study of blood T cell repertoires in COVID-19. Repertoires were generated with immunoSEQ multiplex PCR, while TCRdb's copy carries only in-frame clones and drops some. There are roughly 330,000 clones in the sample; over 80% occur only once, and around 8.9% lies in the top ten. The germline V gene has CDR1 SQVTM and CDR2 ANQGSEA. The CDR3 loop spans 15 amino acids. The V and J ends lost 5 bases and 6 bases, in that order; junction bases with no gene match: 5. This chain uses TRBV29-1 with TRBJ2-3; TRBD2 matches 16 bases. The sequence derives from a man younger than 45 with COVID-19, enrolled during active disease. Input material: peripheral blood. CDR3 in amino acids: CSVPGLAGGLDTQYF. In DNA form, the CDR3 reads TGCAGCGTTCCGGGACTAGCGGGGGGGCTCGATACGCAGTATTTT.